The next 22 T cell receptor beta chains were all read from a single sample in a study of shared clonotypes between healthy human individuals. The assay was immunoSEQ multiplex PCR, and TCRdb's table has in-frame clones only and misses some. The profile shows about 980,000 clones, about three quarters of them singletons. The source material was memory CD4+ T cells sorted from blood. Specified subset: CD45RA-negative fraction. Receptors were obtained from a man aged 18 to 30 in good health.

This clone was picked up one time. The rearrangement links TRBV18 to TRBJ1-6, with a possible D match to TRBD1 (6 bases). Looked up from germline, CDR1 is KGHSH and CDR2 is LQKENI. This CDR3 is built from 15 residues. V was shortened by 2 bases and J by 7 bases, with 12 bases between the two germline ends. The CDR3 spells CASSPWAGENSPLHF. The CDR3 nucleotides are TGTGCCAGCTCACCATGGGCAGGGGAAAATTCACCCCTCCACTTT.

This rearrangement joins TRBV19 to TRBJ1-2, with a weak D call TRBD1 (5 bases). The CDR3 is 16 amino acids. Deletions cut 2 bases from V and 2 bases from J, with 15 bases between. Germline V lookup: CDR1 LNHDA, CDR2 SQIVND (reference sequence). The CDR3 DNA is TGTGCCAGTAGTATACGACAGTCTAGCACCAACTATGGCTACACCTTC. This sequence encodes CASSIRQSSTNYGYTF.

The rearrangement links TRBV6-5 to TRBJ2-7; possibly TRBD2 for D (5 bases). The V gene's germline CDR1 is MNHEY and CDR2 SVGAGI. The CDR3 runs 14 residues. V lost 4 bases and J lost 3, with 13 bases in between. Written as DNA, the CDR3 is TGTGCCAGCAGTTTGAGGGAGAACAGCTACGAGCAGTACTTC. Its translation is CASSLRENSYEQYF.

The chain couples TRBV7-2 to TRBJ2-5; possibly TRBD2 for D (5 bases). This CDR3 has 14 residues. Trimming cost V 5 bases and J 5 bases, with 15 bases left between them. Germline-derived CDR1 and CDR2 are SGHTA and FQGNSA. The CDR3 protein is CASSQPGYKETQYF. CDR3 DNA: TGTGCCAGCAGCCAGCCGGGGTACAAGGAGACCCAGTACTTC.

This chain joins TRBV5-4 and TRBJ1-2; D is possibly TRBD1 (6 bases). The V gene's germline CDR1 is SGHNT and CDR2 YYREEE (reference sequence). The length of the CDR3 is 14 residues. V was clipped by 3 bases and J by 8 bases, with 17 bases between them. This CDR3 is CASSSGGGGRGYTF. DNA for the CDR3: TGTGCCAGCAGCTCCGGGGGAGGGGGAAGAGGCTACACCTTC.

The chain recombines TRBV7-3 with TRBJ1-6, with D unresolved. V lost 1 base, J lost 10 bases, and 11 bases lay in between. This CDR3 has 14 residues. Germline loops: CDR1 SGHTA, CDR2 FQGTGA. CDR3 DNA: TGTGCCAGCAGCTTAATGGGAAGCGGGTCACCCCTCCACTTT. Amino acids: CASSLMGSGSPLHF. Filled out from reference TRBV7-3 and TRBJ1-6, the complete variable domain reads GAGVSQTPSNKVTEKGKYVELRCDPISGHTALYWYRQSLGQGPEFLIYFQGTGAADDSGLPNDRFFAVRPEGSVSTLKIQRTERGDSAVYLCASSLMGSGSPLHFGNGTRLTVT.

This rearrangement joins TRBV27 to TRBJ2-7, with 10 bases identical to TRBD1. This CDR3 spans 16 amino acids. Looked up from germline, CDR1 is MNHEY and CDR2 is SMNVEV (reference sequence). Unmatched junction bases numbered 11, after V lost 4 bases and J lost 5 bases. The CDR3 DNA reads as TGTGCCAGCAGTTCCTACCTGGACAGGGGGAAGAACGAGCAGTACTTC. It encodes CASSSYLDRGKNEQYF.

Worth noting for this clone: The sample has other DNA sequences that encode this CDR3 too. This chain connects TRBV5-4 to TRBJ2-7; 8 bases match TRBD1. The CDR3 runs 15 residues. The trim removed 2 bases at V and 4 bases at J, leaving 8 bases unmatched. Germline assignment: CDR1 SGHNT and CDR2 YYREEE (reference sequence). CDR3 in amino acids: CASSLIGTGRYEQYF. The CDR3 coding sequence is TGTGCCAGCAGCTTAATCGGGACAGGACGTTACGAGCAGTACTTC.

This rearrangement joins TRBV5-1 to TRBJ1-4; no clear D. Germline loops: CDR1 SGHRS, CDR2 YFSETQ. This CDR3 spans 15 amino acids. V lost 5 bases and J lost 2, with 13 bases in between. CDR3: CASSRMPGTNEKLFF. CDR3 DNA sequence: TGCGCCAGCAGTCGGATGCCTGGGACTAATGAAAAACTGTTTTTT. The full variable domain, with the rest looked up from reference TRBV5-1 and TRBJ1-4, is KAGVTQTPRYLIKTRGQQVTLSCSPISGHRSVSWYQQTPGQGLQFLFEYFSETQRNKGNFPGRFSGRQFSNSRSEMNVSTLELGDSALYLCASSRMPGTNEKLFFGSGTQLSVL.

This rearrangement joins TRBV7-6 to TRBJ2-3; D gene unclear. The V gene's germline CDR1 is SGHVS and CDR2 FNYEAQ. V was trimmed by 5 bases and J by 7 bases, leaving 16 bases between them. The CDR3 contains 14 residues. CDR3 region: CASSLVGWPNTQYF. CDR3 DNA sequence: TGTGCCAGCAGCCTTGTAGGGTGGCCTAATACGCAGTATTTT.

V gene TRBV7-2 combines with J gene TRBJ2-2; 8 nucleotides match TRBD1. CDR1 and CDR2 from the germline V gene are SGHTA and FQGNSA. The CDR3 loop spans 15 amino acids. V shed 1 base, J shed 4 bases, and the junction held 2 bases outside the gene matches. This CDR3 is CASSLGGQVTGELFF. Here the CDR3 DNA reads TGTGCCAGCAGCTTAGGGGGACAGGTCACCGGGGAGCTGTTTTTT.

This clone occurred a few times. Distinct nucleotide sequences in the sample also encode this CDR3. V is TRBV2 and J is TRBJ2-5, with no clear D. V was cut by 1 base and J by 5 bases, with 5 bases left in between. CDR1 SNHLY and CDR2 FYNNEI come from the germline V gene. The CDR3 extends over 12 amino acids. In nucleotides, the CDR3 is TGTGCCAGCAGTGAAGGGTCGGAGACCCAGTACTTC. It specifies CASSEGSETQYF.

V is TRBV5-4 and J is TRBJ2-5; perhaps TRBD2 as D (5 bases). The length of the CDR3 is 15 residues. V lost 3 bases to trimming and J lost 2 bases, with 14 bases between them. The germline V gene encodes CDR1 SGHNT and CDR2 YYREEE (reference sequence). The CDR3 protein is CASSYESGTQETQYF. The CDR3 nucleotides are TGTGCCAGCAGCTACGAGAGCGGAACACAAGAGACCCAGTACTTC. Variable domain in full (rest from reference TRBV5-4 and TRBJ2-5): ETGVTQSPTHLIKTRGQQVTLRCSSQSGHNTVSWYQQALGQGPQFIFQYYREEENGRGNFPPRFSGLQFPNYSSELNVNALELDDSALYLCASSYESGTQETQYFGPGTRLLVL.

The V and J genes are TRBV5-6 and TRBJ2-6; D is undetermined. CDR1 and CDR2 (germline): SGHDT, YYEEEE. Trimming took off 2 bases at V and 0 bases at J, with 9 bases between the two ends. The CDR3 contains 16 residues. CDR3 nucleotides: TGTGCCAGCAGCTTTAGGCCGGGCTCTGGGGCCAACGTCCTGACTTTC. Protein: CASSFRPGSGANVLTF.

The rearrangement links TRBV9 to TRBJ2-6; TRBD1 matches at 7 bases. The CDR3 has 16 residues. Germline-derived CDR1 and CDR2 are SGDLS and YYNGEE. Losses at the gene ends were 6 bases for V and 0 bases for J; bases not matched to a gene: 6. The CDR3 sequence is CASTPTGSSGANVLTF. CDR3 coding DNA: TGTGCCAGCACCCCGACAGGGAGCTCTGGGGCCAACGTCCTGACTTTC.

Written as DNA, the CDR3 is TGTGCCAGCAGTTACTCGGAGGGGTCCGAGCAGTACTTC. Translating gives CASSYSEGSEQYF. The V gene is TRBV6-6, the J gene TRBJ2-7; a weak D match, TRBD2 (6 bases). The CDR3 loop spans 13 amino acids. Looked up from germline, CDR1 is MNHNY and CDR2 is SVGAGI (reference sequence). Trimming shortened V by 0 bases and J by 6 bases, and 9 bases separated the two germline ends.

The V call is TRBV2, the J call TRBJ1-4; tentatively, D is TRBD1 (6 bases). The ends were cut back, 5 bases at V and 12 bases at J, with 13 bases in the middle. CDR3 size: 12 residues. In germline, CDR1 is SNHLY, CDR2 FYNNEI. The CDR3 bases are TGTGCCAGCAGTTTCGACAGGTCCGAACTGTTTTTT. Its translation is CASSFDRSELFF.

This clone was found many times. The same CDR3 also results from other DNA sequences found in this sample. This chain joins TRBV15 and TRBJ2-2; no firm D call. The V end lost 1 base, the J end lost 8 bases, and 5 bases lay between the germline ends. The CDR3 is made up of 12 amino acids. Germline V CDR1 and CDR2: LNHNV, YYDKDF (reference sequence). CDR3 in DNA: TGTGCCACCAGCAGAGCCGGGGGGGAGCTGTTTTTT. Translated: CATSRAGGELFF.

The chain is built from TRBV18 and TRBJ2-2; D is unclear. Germline CDR1 is KGHSH and CDR2 is LQKENI. The V and J ends lost 0 bases and 0 bases respectively, with 8 bases between them. The CDR3 is 16 amino acids. The CDR3 loop reads CASSPPNSANTGELFF. CDR3 bases: TGTGCCAGCTCACCACCGAACTCAGCGAACACCGGGGAGCTGTTTTTT.

This rearrangement joins TRBV15 to TRBJ2-7; the D gene is possibly TRBD2 (5 bases). Per germline, CDR1 LNHNV and CDR2 YYDKDF (reference sequence). This CDR3 has 16 amino acids. V shed 8 bases and J shed 2 bases, with 22 bases lying between them. This CDR3 is CATGTDPASSTYEQYF. In DNA, the CDR3 is TGTGCCACCGGTACAGACCCCGCTAGCTCGACCTACGAGCAGTACTTC.

This clone was recorded a few times. J is TRBJ2-1 and V is TRBV2; unclear D gene. Germline assignment: CDR1 SNHLY and CDR2 FYNNEI. The CDR3 loop spans 15 amino acids. Trimming removed 1 base from V and 0 bases from J, with 7 bases in between. CDR3 residues: CASSEEISSYNEQFF. The CDR3, as DNA: TGTGCCAGCAGTGAAGAAATTAGCTCCTACAATGAGCAGTTCTTC.

The chain carries TRBV18 and TRBJ1-4; a possible D gene is TRBD1 (5 bases). The CDR3 length is 14 residues. In germline, CDR1 is KGHSH, CDR2 LQKENI. Trimming cost V 5 bases and J 5 bases, with 12 bases left between them. CDR3 in DNA: TGTGCCAGCTCATCCGGGACGGGGAATGAAAAACTGTTTTTT. It yields the protein CASSSGTGNEKLFF.